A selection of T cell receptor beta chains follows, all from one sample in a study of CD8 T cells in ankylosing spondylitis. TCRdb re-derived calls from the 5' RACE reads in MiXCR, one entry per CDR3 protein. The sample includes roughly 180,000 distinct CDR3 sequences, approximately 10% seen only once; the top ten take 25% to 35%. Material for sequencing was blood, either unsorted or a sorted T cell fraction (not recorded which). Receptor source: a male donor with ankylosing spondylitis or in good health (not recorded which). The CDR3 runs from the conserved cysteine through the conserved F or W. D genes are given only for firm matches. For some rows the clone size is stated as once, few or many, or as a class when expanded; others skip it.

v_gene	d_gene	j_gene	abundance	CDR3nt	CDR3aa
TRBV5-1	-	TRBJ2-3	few	TGCGCCAGCAGTACCGGGCATACTAGCATCGTCACAGATACGCAGTATTTT	CASSTGHTSIVTDTQYF
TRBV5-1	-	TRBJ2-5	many	TGCGCCAGCAGCTTGTCGCAGGGTTGGCAAGAGACCCAGTACTTC	CASSLSQGWQETQYF
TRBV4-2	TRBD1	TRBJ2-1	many	TGTGCCAGCAGCCAAGACAGGGGGAGCAATGAGCAGTTCTTC	CASSQDRGSNEQFF
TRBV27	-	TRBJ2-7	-	TGTGCCAGCAGTTTAAGGAAAGAGAAGTACGAGCAGTACTTC	CASSLRKEKYEQYF
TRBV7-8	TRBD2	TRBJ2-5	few	TGTGCCAGCAGCTTAGCTAGCGGGAACCAACAAGAGACCCAGTACTTC	CASSLASGNQQETQYF
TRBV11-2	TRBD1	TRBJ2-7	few	TGTGCCAGCGGGACAGGGGGCTACGAGCAGTACTTC	CASGTGGYEQYF
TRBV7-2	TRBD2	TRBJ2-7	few	TGTGCCAGCAGCTTACACAGCGGGAGAAGCTCCTACGAGCAGTACTTC	CASSLHSGRSSYEQYF
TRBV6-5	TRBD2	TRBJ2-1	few	TGTGCCAGCAGTTACCCCGGACTAGCGGGAACCAATGAGCAGTTCTTC	CASSYPGLAGTNEQFF
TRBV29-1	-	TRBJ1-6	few	TGCAGCGTTAAAACGGGTGGCTCCTATAATTCACCCCTCCACTTT	CSVKTGGSYNSPLHF
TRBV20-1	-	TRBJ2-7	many	TGCAGTGCTACCGGGACCTCCTCCTCCGAGCAGTACTTC	CSATGTSSSEQYF
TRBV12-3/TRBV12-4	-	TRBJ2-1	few	TGTGCCAGCAGTCTTTCCTCCCGGGGGAATGAGCAGTTCTTC	CASSLSSRGNEQFF
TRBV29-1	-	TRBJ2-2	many	TGCAGCGTTCTCGGCAGTTCGAACACCGGGGAGCTGTTTTTT	CSVLGSSNTGELFF
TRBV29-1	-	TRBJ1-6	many	TGCAGCGTTGAAACGGTGGCCCCCGAGGATTCACCCCTCCACTTT	CSVETVAPEDSPLHF
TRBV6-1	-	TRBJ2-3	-	TGTGCCAGCAGTGGAAGCGGAGGGACAGCTAGCACAGATACGCAGTATTTT	CASSGSGGTASTDTQYF
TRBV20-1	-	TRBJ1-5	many	TGCAGTGCTAGTCACAGTCAACAGCCCCAGCATTTT	CSASHSQQPQHF
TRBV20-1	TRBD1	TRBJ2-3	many	TGCAGTGCCATGCAGGGGGGCACAGATACGCAGTATTTT	CSAMQGGTDTQYF
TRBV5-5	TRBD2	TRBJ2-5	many	TGTGCCAGCAGCTTTGAGCGGGAGTCGAAGACCCAGTACTTC	CASSFERESKTQYF
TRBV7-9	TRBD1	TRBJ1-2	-	TGTGCCAGCAGCTTAGGTTCGGACAGGGACGGCTACACCTTC	CASSLGSDRDGYTF
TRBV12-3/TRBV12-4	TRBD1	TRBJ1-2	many	TGTGCCAGCAGTTTAATGGGACAGGGCTATGGCTACACCTTC	CASSLMGQGYGYTF
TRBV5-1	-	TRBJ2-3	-	TGCGCCAGCAGCTCTTTCGGCCCGGGCACAGATACGCAGTATTTT	CASSSFGPGTDTQYF
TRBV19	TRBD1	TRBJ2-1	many	TGTGCCAGTAGTACCAATGACAGGGTCAATGAGCAGTTCTTC	CASSTNDRVNEQFF
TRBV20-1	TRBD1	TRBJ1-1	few	TGCAGTGCATACAGGGGCATGAACACTGAAGCTTTCTTT	CSAYRGMNTEAFF
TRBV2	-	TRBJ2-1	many	TGTGCCAGCAAGGCGACCGGGAGCGCTTACAATGAGCAGTTCTTC	CASKATGSAYNEQFF
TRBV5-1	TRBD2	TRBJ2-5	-	TGCGCCAGCAGCTCCATAGCGGGAGGGCAGACCCAGTACTTC	CASSSIAGGQTQYF
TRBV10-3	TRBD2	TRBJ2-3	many	TGTGCCATCAGTGAGTCTTTAGCGGGGAGTACGCAGTATTTT	CAISESLAGSTQYF
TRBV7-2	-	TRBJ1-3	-	TGTGCCAGCAGCTTAGAACCGAGGGACCGACACACCATATATTTT	CASSLEPRDRHTIYF
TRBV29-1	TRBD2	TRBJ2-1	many	TGCAGCGCTTCGCTAGCGGATCTCTACAATGAGCAGTTCTTC	CSASLADLYNEQFF
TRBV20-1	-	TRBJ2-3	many	TGCAGTGCTACGTGGACAAGCACAGATACGCAGTATTTT	CSATWTSTDTQYF
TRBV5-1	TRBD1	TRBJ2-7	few	TGCGCCAGCAGCGACGACAGGGGGGGAGACGAGCAGTACTTC	CASSDDRGGDEQYF
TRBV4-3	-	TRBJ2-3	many	TGCGCCAGCAGCCAAGATGCGGGGAGAACAGATACGCAGTATTTT	CASSQDAGRTDTQYF
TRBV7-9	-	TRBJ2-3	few	TGTGCCAGCAGCACATACACAGATACGCAGTATTTT	CASSTYTDTQYF
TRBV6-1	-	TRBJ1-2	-	TGTGCCAGCAGTGAAGCCCTAAGGACCGGCTACACCTTC	CASSEALRTGYTF
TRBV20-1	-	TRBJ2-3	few	TGCAGTGCTAGCGCTAAGAGCACAGATACGCAGTATTTT	CSASAKSTDTQYF
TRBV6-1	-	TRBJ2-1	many	TGTGCCAGCTCTAGGGAGCAGGGTTCCTACAATGAGCAGTTCTTC	CASSREQGSYNEQFF
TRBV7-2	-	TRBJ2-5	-	TGTGCCAGCAGCCGGGACGGGGGAGAGACCCAGTACTTC	CASSRDGGETQYF
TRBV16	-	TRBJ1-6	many	TGTGCCAGCAGCCAATTTTACAGGGATTCACCCCTCCACTTT	CASSQFYRDSPLHF